This T cell receptor beta chain was retrieved from a study of T-cell memory formation after mild COVID-19. As for the study in general: TCR clusters were mostly donor specific.

Trimming stripped 4 bases from V and 3 bases from J, with 13 bases between. Germline V gene data show CDR1 as SEHNR and CDR2 as FQNEAQ (reference sequence). The CDR3 is made up of 15 amino acids. This clonotype was counted between two and nine times. TCRdb ran MiXCR on the 5' RACE reads and lists one entry per CDR3 protein. This table has 250,000 or so distinct CDR3 sequences, 8% to 9.5% appearing once. The chain carries TRBV7-9 and TRBJ1-5; maybe TRBD1 (6 bases). This clonotype was obtained from a man younger than 35 who had mild COVID-19 (a few samples of this study predate the infection). Cell type and time point are not known. The sequenced sample was PBMCs or a T cell subset sorted from them (not recorded which). CDR3 DNA sequence: TGTGCCAGCAGCTCGGTGGGGACAAACAATCAGCCCCAGCATTTT. Translated: CASSSVGTNNQPQHF.